Listed below are T cell receptor beta chains from one sample, sequenced in a study of blood T cells in healthy people across ages. Via MiXCR, TCRdb re-called the 5' RACE reads, giving one row per CDR3 protein. Altogether about 970,000 distinct CDR3 sequences are present, about 53% being singletons, with the ten largest covering about a fifth. The sequenced material came from blood. Receptors originate from an older woman in good health. CDR3s include the opening cysteine and the closing phenylalanine or tryptophan. A D gene is named only where the DNA matches it firmly. Rows give clone size only sometimes, using once, few, many, or a class for an expanded clone.

clone size,V gene,D gene,J gene,CDR3 protein,CDR3 DNA
-,TRBV3-1,-,TRBJ1-2,CASSHYDRFPPYYTF,TGTGCCAGCAGCCATTACGACAGGTTCCCTCCGTACTACACCTTC
few,TRBV12-3/TRBV12-4,-,TRBJ2-5,CASTGATPSETQYF,TGTGCCAGCACGGGGGCGACCCCTAGTGAGACCCAGTACTTC
few,TRBV7-9,TRBD2,TRBJ2-3,CATSKGLVTDTQYF,TGTGCCACATCCAAGGGACTAGTGACAGATACGCAGTATTTT
few,TRBV28,-,TRBJ1-4,CASSLDRHNEKLFF,TGTGCCAGCAGTTTGGACAGACATAATGAAAAACTGTTTTTT
-,TRBV6-5,-,TRBJ2-7,CASSYASGRYEQYF,TGTGCCAGCAGTTACGCAAGCGGACGTTACGAGCAGTACTTC
-,TRBV4-1,-,TRBJ1-1,CAGSPHRVGATEAFF,TGCGCCGGCAGCCCACACAGGGTAGGAGCAACTGAAGCTTTCTTT
few,TRBV2,-,TRBJ2-7,CASSRDLDYEQYF,TGTGCCAGCAGCAGGGACCTGGACTACGAGCAGTACTTC
-,TRBV12-3/TRBV12-4,-,TRBJ1-1,CASSRTAEAFF,TGTGCCAGCAGTCGGACGGCGGAAGCTTTCTTT
-,TRBV20-1,TRBD2,TRBJ2-1,CSARSLTSGITGSYNEQFF,TGCAGTGCTAGATCATTGACTAGCGGGATTACCGGGTCATACAATGAGCAGTTCTTC
few,TRBV3-1,-,TRBJ2-7,CASSQDVSVDEQYF,TGTGCCAGCAGCCAAGATGTTAGCGTCGACGAGCAGTACTTC
-,TRBV4-1,-,TRBJ2-3,CASSQDGNVASGTDTQYF,TGCGCCAGCAGCCAAGACGGGAATGTGGCATCCGGCACAGATACGCAGTATTTT
-,TRBV4-1,TRBD1,TRBJ2-5,CASSSQYRGQETQYF,TGCGCCAGCAGCTCACAATACAGGGGGCAGGAGACCCAGTACTTC
-,TRBV6-2/TRBV6-3,-,TRBJ1-1,CASSDEVNTEAFF,TGTGCCAGCAGTGACGAGGTGAACACTGAAGCTTTCTTT
-,TRBV20-1,-,TRBJ2-1,CSARDLVTGNEQFF,TGCAGTGCTAGAGATCTGGTGACGGGAAATGAGCAGTTCTTC